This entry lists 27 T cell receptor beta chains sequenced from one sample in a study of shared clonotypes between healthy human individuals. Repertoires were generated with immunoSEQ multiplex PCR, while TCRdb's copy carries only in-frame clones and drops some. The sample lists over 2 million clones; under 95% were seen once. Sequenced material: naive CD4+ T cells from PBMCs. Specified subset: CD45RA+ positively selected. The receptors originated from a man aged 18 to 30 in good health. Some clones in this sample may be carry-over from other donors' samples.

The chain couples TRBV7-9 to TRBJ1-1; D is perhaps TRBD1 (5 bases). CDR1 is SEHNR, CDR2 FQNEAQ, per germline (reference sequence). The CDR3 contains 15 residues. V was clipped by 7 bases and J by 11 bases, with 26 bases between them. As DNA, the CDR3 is TGTGCCAGCATCCTAGGGGATCACAGCCCAGGTGGGGCTTTCTTT. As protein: CASILGDHSPGGAFF.

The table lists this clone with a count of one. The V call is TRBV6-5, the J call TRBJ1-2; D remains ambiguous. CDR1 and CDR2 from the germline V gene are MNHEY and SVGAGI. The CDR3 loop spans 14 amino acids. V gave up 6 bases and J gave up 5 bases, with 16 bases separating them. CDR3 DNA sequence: TGTGCCAGCAGGAGGGTGGGGTATGCGTATGGCTACACCTTC. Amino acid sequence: CASRRVGYAYGYTF.

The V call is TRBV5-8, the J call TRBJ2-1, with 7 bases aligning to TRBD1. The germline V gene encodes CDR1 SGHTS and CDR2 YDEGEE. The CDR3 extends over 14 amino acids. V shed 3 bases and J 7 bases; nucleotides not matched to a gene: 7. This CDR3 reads CASSSGTVVNEQFF. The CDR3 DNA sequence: TGTGCCAGCAGCTCCGGGACAGTGGTGAATGAGCAGTTCTTC.

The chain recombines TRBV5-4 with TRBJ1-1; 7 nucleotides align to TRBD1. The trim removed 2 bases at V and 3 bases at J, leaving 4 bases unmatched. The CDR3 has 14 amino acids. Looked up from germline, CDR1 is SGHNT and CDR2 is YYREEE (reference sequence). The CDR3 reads CASSFLQGHTEAFF. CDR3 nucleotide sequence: TGTGCCAGCAGCTTTTTACAGGGGCACACTGAAGCTTTCTTT.

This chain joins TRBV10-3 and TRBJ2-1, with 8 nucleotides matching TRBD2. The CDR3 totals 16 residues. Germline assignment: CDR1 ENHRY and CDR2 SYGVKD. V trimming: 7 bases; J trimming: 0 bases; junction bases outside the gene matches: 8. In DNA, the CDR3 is TGTGCCATCACTTCCCTAGCGGGTAGCTCCTACAATGAGCAGTTCTTC. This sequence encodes CAITSLAGSSYNEQFF.

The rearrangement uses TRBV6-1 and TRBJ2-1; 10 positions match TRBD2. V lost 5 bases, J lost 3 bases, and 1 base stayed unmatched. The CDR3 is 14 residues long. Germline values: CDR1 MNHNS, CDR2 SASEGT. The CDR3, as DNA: TGTGCCAGCAGTCTAGCGGGGGTCTACAATGAGCAGTTCTTC. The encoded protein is CASSLAGVYNEQFF.

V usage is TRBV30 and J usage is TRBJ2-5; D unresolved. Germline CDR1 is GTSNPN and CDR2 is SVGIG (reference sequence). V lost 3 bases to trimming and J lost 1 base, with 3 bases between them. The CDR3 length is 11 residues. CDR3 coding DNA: TGTGCCTGGAGGATCCAAGAGACCCAGTACTTC. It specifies CAWRIQETQYF.

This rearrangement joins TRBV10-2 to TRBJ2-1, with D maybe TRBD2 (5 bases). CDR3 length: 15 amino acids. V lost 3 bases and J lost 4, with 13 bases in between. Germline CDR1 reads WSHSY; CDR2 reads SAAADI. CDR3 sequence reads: CASSDRGTAYNEQFF. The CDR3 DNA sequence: TGCGCCAGCAGTGATCGGGGAACAGCTTACAATGAGCAGTTCTTC.

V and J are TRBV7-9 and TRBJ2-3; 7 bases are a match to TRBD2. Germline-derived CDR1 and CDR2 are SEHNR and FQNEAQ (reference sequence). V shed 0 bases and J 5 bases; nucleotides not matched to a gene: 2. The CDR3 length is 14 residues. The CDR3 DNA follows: TGTGCCAGCAGCTTAGCGTCGGGGGGAGATACGCAGTATTTT. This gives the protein CASSLASGGDTQYF. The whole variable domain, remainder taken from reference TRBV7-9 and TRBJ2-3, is DTGVSQNPRHKITKRGQNVTFRCDPISEHNRLYWYRQTLGQGPEFLTYFQNEAQLEKSRLLSDRFSAERPKGSFSTLEIQRTEQGDSAMYLCASSLASGGDTQYFGPGTRLTVL.

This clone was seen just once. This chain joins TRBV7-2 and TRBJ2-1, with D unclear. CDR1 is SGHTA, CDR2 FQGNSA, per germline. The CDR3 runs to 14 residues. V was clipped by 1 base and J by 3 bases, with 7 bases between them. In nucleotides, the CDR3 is TGTGCCAGCAGCTTAGAAAGCTACTACAATGAGCAGTTCTTC. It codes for CASSLESYYNEQFF.

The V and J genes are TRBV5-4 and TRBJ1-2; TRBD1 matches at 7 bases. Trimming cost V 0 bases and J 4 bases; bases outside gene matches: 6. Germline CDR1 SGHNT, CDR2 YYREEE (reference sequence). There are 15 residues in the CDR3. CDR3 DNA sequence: TGTGCCAGCAGCTTGGCTTCGGGACAGACCTATGGCTACACCTTC. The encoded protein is CASSLASGQTYGYTF.

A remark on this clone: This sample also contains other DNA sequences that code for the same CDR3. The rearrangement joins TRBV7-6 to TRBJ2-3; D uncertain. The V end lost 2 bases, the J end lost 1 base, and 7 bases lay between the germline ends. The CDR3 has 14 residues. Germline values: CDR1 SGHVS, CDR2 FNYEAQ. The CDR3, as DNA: TGTGCCAGCAGCTTACCCGGCCGCACAGATACGCAGTATTTT. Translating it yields CASSLPGRTDTQYF.

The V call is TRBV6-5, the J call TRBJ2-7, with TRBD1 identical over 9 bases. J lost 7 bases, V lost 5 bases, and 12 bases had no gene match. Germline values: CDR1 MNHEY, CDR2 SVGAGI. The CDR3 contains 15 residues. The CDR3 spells CASSPLQRTGDEQYF. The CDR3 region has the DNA TGTGCCAGCAGTCCGCTCCAGCGGACAGGGGATGAGCAGTACTTC.

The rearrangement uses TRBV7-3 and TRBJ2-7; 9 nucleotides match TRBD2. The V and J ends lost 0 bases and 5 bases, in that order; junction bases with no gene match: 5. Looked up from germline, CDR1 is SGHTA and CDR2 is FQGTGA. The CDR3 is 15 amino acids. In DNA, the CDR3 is TGTGCCAGCAGCTTAACCGGGACTAGCTTCCACGAGCAGTACTTC. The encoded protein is CASSLTGTSFHEQYF.

The CDR3 DNA reads TGTGCCAGCAGCTCAGGGGGTGGGACGGCCTACAATGAGCAGTTCTTC. This encodes CASSSGGGTAYNEQFF. The chain recombines TRBV28 with TRBJ2-1; 7 bases agree with TRBD1. Germline CDR1 MDHEN, CDR2 SYDVKM. V shed 6 bases, J shed 2 bases, and the junction held 10 bases outside the gene matches. The CDR3 extends over 16 amino acids.

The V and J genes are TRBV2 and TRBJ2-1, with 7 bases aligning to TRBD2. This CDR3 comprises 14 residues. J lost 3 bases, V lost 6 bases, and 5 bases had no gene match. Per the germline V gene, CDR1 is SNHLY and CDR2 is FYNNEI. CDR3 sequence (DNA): TGTGCCAGCAGCGATCAGCGGGGCTACAATGAGCAGTTCTTC. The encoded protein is CASSDQRGYNEQFF.

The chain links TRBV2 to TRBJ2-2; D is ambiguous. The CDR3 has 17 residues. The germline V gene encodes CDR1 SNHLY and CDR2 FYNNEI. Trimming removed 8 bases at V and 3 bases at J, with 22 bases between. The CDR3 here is CASEAPVGSRYTGELFF. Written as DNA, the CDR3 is TGTGCCAGCGAGGCCCCGGTTGGTAGCCGATACACCGGGGAGCTGTTTTTT.

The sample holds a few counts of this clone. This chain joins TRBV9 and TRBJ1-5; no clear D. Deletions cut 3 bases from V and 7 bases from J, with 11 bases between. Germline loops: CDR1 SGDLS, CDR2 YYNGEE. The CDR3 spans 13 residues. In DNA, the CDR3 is TGTGCCAGCAGCGAAACGGACCGCCAGCCCCAGCATTTT. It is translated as CASSETDRQPQHF.

As DNA, the CDR3 is TGTGCCAGCAGTCCATTCATCCGACTAGCGGGGCACACCGGGGAGCTGTTTTTT. Translated: CASSPFIRLAGHTGELFF. The chain employs TRBV27 and TRBJ2-2; 11 bases agree with TRBD2. The J segment lost 3 bases and the V segment lost 5 bases, leaving 11 bases of the junction unmatched. CDR1 is MNHEY and CDR2 is SMNVEV in the germline V gene (reference sequence). There are 18 residues in the CDR3.

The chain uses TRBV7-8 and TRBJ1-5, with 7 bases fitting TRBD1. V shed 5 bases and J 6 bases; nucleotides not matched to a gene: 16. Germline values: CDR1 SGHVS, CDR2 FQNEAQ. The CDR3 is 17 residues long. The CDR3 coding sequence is TGTGCCAGCAGCCCGACAGGGTGGGGGGTAGGTAGTCAGCCCCAGCATTTT. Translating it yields CASSPTGWGVGSQPQHF.

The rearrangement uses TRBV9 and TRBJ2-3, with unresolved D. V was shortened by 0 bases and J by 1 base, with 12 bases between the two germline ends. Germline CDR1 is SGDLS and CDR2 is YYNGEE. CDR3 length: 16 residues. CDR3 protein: CASSVGTAGRTDTQYF. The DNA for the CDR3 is TGTGCCAGCAGCGTAGGTACCGCCGGGCGCACAGATACGCAGTATTTT.

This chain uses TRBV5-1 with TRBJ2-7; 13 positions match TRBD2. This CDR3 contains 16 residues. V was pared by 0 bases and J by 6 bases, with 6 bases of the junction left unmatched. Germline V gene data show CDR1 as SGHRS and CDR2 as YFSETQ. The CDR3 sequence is CASSLVGLAGEGEQYF. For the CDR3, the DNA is TGCGCCAGCAGCTTGGTCGGACTAGCGGGAGAAGGCGAGCAGTACTTC.

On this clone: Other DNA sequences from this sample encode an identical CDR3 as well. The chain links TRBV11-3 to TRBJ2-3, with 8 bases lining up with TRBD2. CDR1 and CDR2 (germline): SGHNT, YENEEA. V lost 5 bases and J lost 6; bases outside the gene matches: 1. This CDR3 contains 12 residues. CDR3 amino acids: CASSRGGDTQYF. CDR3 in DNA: TGTGCCAGCAGCCGGGGGGGCGATACGCAGTATTTT.

The CDR3 sequence: CATERSGRVNEQFF. The CDR3 bases are TGTGCCACCGAGCGTAGCGGGAGAGTGAATGAGCAGTTCTTC. The chain recombines TRBV7-2 with TRBJ2-1, with 9 positions matching TRBD2. Germline loops: CDR1 SGHTA, CDR2 FQGNSA. Trimming took 10 bases from V and 7 from J; bases not matched to a gene: 11. This CDR3 is 14 amino acids long.

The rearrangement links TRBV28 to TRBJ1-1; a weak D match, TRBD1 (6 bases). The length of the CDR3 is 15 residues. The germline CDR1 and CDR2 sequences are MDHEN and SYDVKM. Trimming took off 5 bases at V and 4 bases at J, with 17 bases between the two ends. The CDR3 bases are TGTGCCAGCAGTCCAGGAGGGGGTTGGGGCACTGAAGCTTTCTTT. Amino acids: CASSPGGGWGTEAFF.

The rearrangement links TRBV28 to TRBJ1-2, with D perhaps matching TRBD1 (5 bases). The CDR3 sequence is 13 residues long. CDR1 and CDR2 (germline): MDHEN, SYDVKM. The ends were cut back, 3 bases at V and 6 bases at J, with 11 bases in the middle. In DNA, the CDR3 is TGTGCCAGCAGTTTGACAGACCCGAATGGCTACACCTTC. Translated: CASSLTDPNGYTF.

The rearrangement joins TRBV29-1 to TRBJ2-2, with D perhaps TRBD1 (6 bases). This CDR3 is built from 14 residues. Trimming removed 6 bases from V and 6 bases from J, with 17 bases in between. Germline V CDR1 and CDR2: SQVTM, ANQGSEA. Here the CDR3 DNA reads TGCAGCGTGAGGTGGGCCAGGGGCTCCGGGGAGCTGTTTTTT. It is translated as CSVRWARGSGELFF.